This T cell receptor (beta chain) appears in the sequencing data of a study of blood T cell repertoires in COVID-19. As for the study in general: Acute and convalescent COVID-19 specimens originated in the United States, Italy and Spain. T cells, B-cell-depleted T cells, or PBMCs provided the cDNA or gDNA that served as material.

In the original analysis: Cell counts per sample came from amplifying reference gene primers. Using immunoSEQ multiplex PCR, the repertoire was profiled, and TCRdb retains in-frame clones only, with some absent. The V and J calls and clone size come from that table; D and trimming were worked out from the DNA. The top ten clones hold approximately 0.56% of a sample with 150,000 or so clones, 90% to 95% of them seen once. CDR3 length: 14 residues. The V gene end was trimmed by 3 bases and the J gene end by 7 bases; junction bases not matched to a gene: 3. The germline V gene encodes CDR1 SNHLY and CDR2 FYNNEI.

Sequencing was performed on peripheral blood. This TCR was sampled from a man aged 50-59 years with acute or convalescent COVID-19. V usage is TRBV2 and J usage is TRBJ2-1; 10 bases are a match to TRBD2. This CDR3 is CASSDLSGGNEQFF. The CDR3 bases are TGTGCCAGCAGTGACCTTAGCGGGGGGAATGAGCAGTTCTTC.